This is a list of T cell receptor beta chains from one sample in a study of cytomegalovirus exposure and HLA in healthy donors. TCRdb's table, derived via immunoSEQ multiplex PCR, lists solely in-frame clones and lacks some. The profile shows some 100,000 clones, roughly three quarters of them singletons. Sequencing was done on a sample of PBMCs. These receptors came from a woman aged 40 to 50 in good health and CMV-seropositive. Both conserved end residues are part of each CDR3. D genes are given only for firm matches. The size field is filled for only some rows; it gives once, few, many or a size class.

TRBD1 | . | TRBJ1-1 | TRBV6-1 | CASGTGGSDTEAFF | TGTGCCAGCGGGACAGGGGGCTCGGACACTGAAGCTTTCTTT
. | . | TRBJ2-3 | TRBV5-1 | CASRTTGLSQTDTQYF | TGCGCCAGCAGAACAACGGGACTCAGCCAAACAGATACGCAGTATTTT
. | . | TRBJ2-3 | TRBV5-1 | CASSLGRGNTDTQYF | TGCGCCAGCAGCCTGGGGCGGGGTAACACAGATACGCAGTATTTT
TRBD2 | . | TRBJ2-3 | TRBV7-2 | CASSLAPGGSPDTQYF | TGTGCCAGCAGCTTAGCCCCGGGGGGTTCCCCGGATACGCAGTATTTT
. | . | TRBJ1-5 | TRBV29-1 | CSVEWDYGQPQHF | TGCAGCGTTGAGTGGGACTACGGTCAGCCCCAGCATTTT
. | . | TRBJ1-2 | TRBV10-3 | CASYRDGLGYTF | TGTGCCAGCTACAGAGATGGTCTTGGCTACACCTTC
. | . | TRBJ2-2 | TRBV30 | CAWRGGPGELFF | TGTGCCTGGAGGGGGGGGCCCGGGGAGCTGTTTTTT
. | . | TRBJ1-6 | TRBV30 | CAYLRTDSPLHF | TGTGCCTACCTCAGAACCGATTCACCCCTCCACTTT
. | . | TRBJ2-3 | TRBV6-6 | CASGPGSGPTDTQYF | TGTGCCAGCGGCCCGGGGTCAGGTCCCACAGATACGCAGTATTTT
. | . | TRBJ2-7 | TRBV11-1 | CASSLVWGPGYEQYF | TGTGCCAGCAGCTTAGTATGGGGGCCCGGTTACGAGCAGTACTTC
TRBD1 | . | TRBJ1-6 | TRBV5-1 | CASSLAGQGYSPLHF | TGCGCCAGCAGCTTGGCGGGACAGGGTTACTCACCCCTCCACTTT
. | . | TRBJ1-6 | TRBV5-6 | CASSLGGTLYNSPLHF | TGTGCCAGCAGCTTGGGGGGGACACTGTATAATTCACCCCTCCACTTT
TRBD1 | . | TRBJ1-2 | TRBV28 | CASSLSQGVYGYTF | TGTGCCAGCAGTTTATCCCAGGGGGTTTATGGCTACACCTTC
. | . | TRBJ2-1 | TRBV7-9 | CASSLGRSPHNEQFF | TGTGCCAGCAGCTTAGGGAGGTCGCCGCATAATGAGCAGTTCTTC
TRBD1 | few | TRBJ1-2 | TRBV7-9 | CASSLTGTGARGYTF | TGTGCCAGCAGCCTTACCGGGACAGGGGCCCGTGGCTACACCTTC
. | . | TRBJ1-1 | TRBV5-4 | CASSTGPNTEAFF | TGTGCCAGCTCCACAGGCCCCAACACTGAAGCTTTCTTT
TRBD2 | . | TRBJ2-2 | TRBV5-1 | CASSLGLAGTGELFF | TGCGCCAGCAGCTTGGGACTAGCGGGTACCGGGGAGCTGTTTTTT
TRBD1 | . | TRBJ2-7 | TRBV6-6 | CASSRDRDPPYEQYF | TGTGCCAGCAGCCGGGACAGGGATCCCCCCTACGAGCAGTACTTC
. | . | TRBJ1-2 | TRBV30 | CAWSAAQGRGPYGYTF | TGTGCCTGGAGTGCCGCCCAGGGGAGGGGCCCCTATGGCTACACCTTC
. | once | TRBJ1-2 | TRBV27 | CASSLSPPTGSPDYTF | TGTGCCAGCAGTTTATCGCCCCCGACGGGATCTCCAGACTACACCTTC
. | . | TRBJ2-3 | TRBV20-1 | CSARDNTQYF | TGCAGTGCTAGAGACAATACGCAGTATTTT
. | . | TRBJ1-1 | TRBV5-1 | CASSLTVQGWNTEAFF | TGCGCCAGCAGCTTGACGGTTCAGGGCTGGAACACTGAAGCTTTCTTT
. | . | TRBJ2-3 | TRBV7-9 | CASSPLSASGDTQYF | TGTGCCAGCAGCCCCCTTTCTGCGTCTGGAGATACGCAGTATTTT
. | . | TRBJ1-1 | TRBV5-4 | CASSLGAPGTNTEAFF | TGTGCCAGCAGCTTGGGGGCCCCTGGGACAAACACTGAAGCTTTCTTT
. | . | TRBJ1-1 | TRBV29-1 | CSVQGTPRSEAFF | TGCAGCGTCCAAGGGACACCCCGGTCTGAAGCTTTCTTT
TRBD1 | once | TRBJ1-2 | TRBV30 | CAWSLQGVYGYTF | TGTGCCTGGAGCCTCCAGGGGGTATATGGCTACACCTTC
. | . | TRBJ1-2 | TRBV7-2 | CASSFYQGFYGYTF | TGTGCCAGCAGCTTTTATCAGGGCTTCTATGGCTACACCTTC
TRBD1 | few | TRBJ2-5 | TRBV5-1 | CASSFGQAQQETQYF | TGCGCCAGCAGCTTCGGACAGGCCCAGCAAGAGACCCAGTACTTC
TRBD2 | . | TRBJ2-2 | TRBV2 | CASRTSGGVTGELFF | TGTGCCAGCAGGACTAGCGGGGGGGTCACCGGGGAGCTGTTTTTT
. | . | TRBJ1-1 | TRBV7-8 | CASSLIQVETEAFF | TGTGCCAGCAGCTTGATACAGGTGGAGACTGAAGCTTTCTTT
TRBD1 | . | TRBJ2-7 | TRBV6-1 | CACRTGGHYEQYF | TGTGCCTGTAGGACAGGGGGACACTACGAGCAGTACTTC
TRBD1 | once | TRBJ2-7 | TRBV6-6 | CASSYSAPGTGNEQYF | TGTGCCAGCAGTTACTCGGCTCCCGGGACAGGGAACGAGCAGTACTTC
. | . | TRBJ1-3 | TRBV6-5 | CASSPRGGNTIYF | TGTGCCAGCAGCCCCCGCGGGGGAAACACCATATATTTT
. | few | TRBJ1-1 | TRBV6-5 | CASSYDWTEAFF | TGTGCCAGCAGTTACGACTGGACTGAAGCTTTCTTT
. | . | TRBJ1-6 | TRBV4-1 | CASSQGQVGSPLHF | TGCGCCAGCAGCCAAGGGCAGGTGGGTTCACCCCTCCACTTT
. | . | TRBJ1-2 | TRBV19 | CASSIDWRGYGYTF | TGTGCCAGTAGTATAGATTGGAGAGGTTATGGCTACACCTTC
. | few | TRBJ1-1 | TRBV7-3 | CASSSSINTEAFF | TGTGCCAGCAGCTCTAGCATAAACACTGAAGCTTTCTTT
. | . | TRBJ1-2 | TRBV6-1 | CASSATVYGYTF | TGTGCCAGCAGTGCCACAGTCTATGGCTACACCTTC
. | . | TRBJ2-7 | TRBV6-5 | CASSGQRYEQYF | TGTGCCAGCAGCGGACAGCGCTACGAGCAGTACTTC
TRBD1 | . | TRBJ1-5 | TRBV28 | CASSRDRSQPQHF | TGTGCCAGCAGTCGGGACAGGTCTCAGCCCCAGCATTTT
TRBD1 | few | TRBJ2-5 | TRBV5-6 | CASSLHRGRETQYF | TGTGCCAGCAGCTTACACAGGGGGCGAGAGACCCAGTACTTC
. | . | TRBJ1-5 | TRBV5-6 | CASSSRGAGNQPQHF | TGTGCCAGCAGCTCCCGGGGTGCGGGCAATCAGCCCCAGCATTTT
. | . | TRBJ2-5 | TRBV6-5 | CASSSQQETQYF | TGTGCCAGCAGTTCGCAGCAAGAGACCCAGTACTTC
. | . | TRBJ1-2 | TRBV9 | CASSVNPRQIPSNYGYTF | TGTGCCAGCAGCGTGAACCCTCGACAGATACCGTCTAACTATGGCTACACCTTC
. | once | TRBJ1-1 | TRBV5-1 | CASSSRLSNTEAFF | TGCGCCAGCAGCTCCCGACTCTCGAACACTGAAGCTTTCTTT
TRBD1 | . | TRBJ1-2 | TRBV7-9 | CASSLDRGPYGYTF | TGTGCCAGCAGCCTGGACAGGGGCCCCTATGGCTACACCTTC